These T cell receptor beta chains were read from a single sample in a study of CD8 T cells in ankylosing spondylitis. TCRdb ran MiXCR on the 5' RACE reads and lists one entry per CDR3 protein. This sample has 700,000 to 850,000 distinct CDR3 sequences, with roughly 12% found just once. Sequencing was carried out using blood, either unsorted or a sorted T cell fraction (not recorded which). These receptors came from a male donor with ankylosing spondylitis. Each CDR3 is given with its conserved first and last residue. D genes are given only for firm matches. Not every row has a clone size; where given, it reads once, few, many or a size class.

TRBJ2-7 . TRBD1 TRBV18 CASSLSGQGPYEQYF TGTGCCAGCTCACTATCCGGACAGGGCCCCTACGAGCAGTACTTC
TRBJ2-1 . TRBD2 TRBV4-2 CASSPGPGLAGVYEQFF TGTGCCAGCAGCCCCGGACCGGGACTAGCGGGAGTCTATGAGCAGTTCTTC
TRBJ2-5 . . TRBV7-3 CASSLNVGGWETQYF TGTGCCAGCAGCTTAAACGTCGGCGGTTGGGAGACCCAGTACTTC
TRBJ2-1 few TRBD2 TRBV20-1 CSAARGLAGYNEQFF TGCAGTGCTGCTAGGGGACTAGCGGGATACAATGAGCAGTTCTTC
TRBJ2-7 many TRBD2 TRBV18 CASSWTSGSYEQYF TGTGCCAGCTCTTGGACTAGCGGGAGTTACGAGCAGTACTTC
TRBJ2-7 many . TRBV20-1 CSAPWPRSSYEQYF TGCAGTGCCCCGTGGCCCAGAAGTTCCTACGAGCAGTACTTC
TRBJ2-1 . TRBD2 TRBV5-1 CASSSREAVYNEQFF TGCGCCAGCAGCTCGCGGGAGGCCGTATACAATGAGCAGTTCTTC
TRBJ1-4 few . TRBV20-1 CSARTGTDEKLFF TGCAGTGCTAGAACAGGGACGGACGAAAAACTGTTTTTT
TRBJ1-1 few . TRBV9 CASSVERAGTEAFF TGTGCCAGCAGCGTAGAGAGGGCGGGCACTGAAGCTTTCTTT
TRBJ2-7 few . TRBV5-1 CASRDSPSSYEQYF TGCGCCAGCAGAGACAGCCCTAGCTCCTACGAGCAGTACTTC
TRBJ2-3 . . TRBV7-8 CASSPLVLGTDTQYF TGTGCCAGCAGCCCGCTAGTGCTAGGCACAGATACGCAGTATTTT
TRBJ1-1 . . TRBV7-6 CASSLAGTYTEAFF TGTGCCAGCAGCTTAGCCGGGACCTACACTGAAGCTTTCTTT
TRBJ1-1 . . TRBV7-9 CASSLRAGRDEAFF TGTGCCAGCAGCTTAAGGGCAGGGCGGGATGAAGCTTTCTTT
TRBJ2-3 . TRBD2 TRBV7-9 CASSLTAGNLGTDTQYF TGTGCCAGCAGCTTAACAGCGGGAAATTTGGGCACAGATACGCAGTATTTT
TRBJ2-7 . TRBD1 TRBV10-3 CAIRGTGATYEQYF TGTGCCATCAGGGGGACAGGGGCGACCTACGAGCAGTACTTC
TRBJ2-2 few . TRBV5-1 CASSLRGSPGELFF TGCGCCAGCAGCTTGAGGGGCAGTCCGGGGGAGCTGTTTTTT
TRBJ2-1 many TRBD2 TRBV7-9 CASSLALAGAYGEQFF TGTGCCAGCAGCTTGGCGCTAGCGGGGGCCTACGGTGAGCAGTTCTTC
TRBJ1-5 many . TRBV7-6 CASSLGAGADQPQHF TGTGCCAGCAGCTTAGGGGCAGGGGCAGATCAGCCCCAGCATTTT
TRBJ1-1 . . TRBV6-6 CASGRGEAEAFF TGTGCCAGCGGGAGGGGAGAAGCTGAAGCTTTCTTT
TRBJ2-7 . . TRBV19 CASSIDLEAGTYEQYF TGTGCCAGTAGTATCGATCTAGAGGCAGGAACCTACGAGCAGTACTTC
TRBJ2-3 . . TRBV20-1 CSARTRATDTQYF TGCAGTGCCCGGACGCGAGCCACAGATACGCAGTATTTT
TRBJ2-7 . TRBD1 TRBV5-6 CASSWGQREYEQYF TGTGCCAGCAGCTGGGGACAGAGGGAGTACGAGCAGTACTTC
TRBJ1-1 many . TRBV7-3 CASSPLPRGAKGTEAFF TGTGCCAGCAGCCCCTTGCCCCGGGGGGCTAAGGGTACTGAAGCTTTCTTT
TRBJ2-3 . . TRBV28 CASSLTGYREYF TGTGCCAGCAGTCTCACAGGGTATCGAGAGTATTTT
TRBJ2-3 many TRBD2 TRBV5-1 CASSLDSGASTDTQYF TGCGCCAGCAGCTTGGATAGCGGGGCAAGCACAGATACGCAGTATTTT
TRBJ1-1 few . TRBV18 CASSPPQGGGTEAFF TGTGCCAGCTCACCACCACAGGGAGGAGGGACTGAAGCTTTCTTT
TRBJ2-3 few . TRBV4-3 CASSQVHGRTDTQYF TGCGCCAGCAGCCAAGTTCACGGGAGAACAGATACGCAGTATTTT
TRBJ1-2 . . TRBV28 CASVTTGSYTF TGTGCCAGCGTCACTACGGGGAGCTACACCTTC
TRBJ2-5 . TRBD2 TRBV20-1 CSAPKAGLETQYF TGCAGTGCTCCAAAAGCGGGATTAGAGACCCAGTACTTC
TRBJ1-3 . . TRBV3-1 CASSPADATIYF TGTGCCAGCAGCCCGGCGGACGCCACCATATATTTT
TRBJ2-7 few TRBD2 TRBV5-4 CASSLQAGEYEQYF TGTGCCAGCAGCTTGCAAGCGGGAGAGTACGAGCAGTACTTC
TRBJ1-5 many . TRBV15 CATAYGTSGQPQHF TGTGCCACCGCGTACGGGACATCAGGTCAGCCCCAGCATTTT
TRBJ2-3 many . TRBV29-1 CSVLRDTQYF TGCAGCGTCCTCAGAGATACGCAGTATTTT
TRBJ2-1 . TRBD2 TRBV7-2 CASSSAILAGVGNEQFF TGTGCCAGCAGCTCGGCAATTCTAGCGGGAGTCGGGAATGAGCAGTTCTTC
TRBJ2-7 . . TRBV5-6 CASSGGVGAYEQYF TGTGCCAGCAGCGGAGGAGTAGGGGCCTACGAGCAGTACTTC
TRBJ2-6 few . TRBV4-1 CASSPGLGANVLTF TGCGCCAGCAGCCCGGGGCTGGGGGCCAACGTCCTGACTTTC
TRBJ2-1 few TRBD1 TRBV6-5 CASSYRRQGGHNEQFF TGTGCCAGCAGTTACCGAAGACAGGGTGGCCACAATGAGCAGTTCTTC
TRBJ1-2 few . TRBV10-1 CASSEQGVGYGYTF TGCGCCAGCAGTGAACAGGGAGTAGGCTATGGCTACACCTTC
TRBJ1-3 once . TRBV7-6 CASSLVYGNTIYF TGTGCCAGCAGCTTAGTTTATGGAAACACCATATATTTT
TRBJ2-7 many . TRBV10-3 CAIRKTGSYEQYF TGTGCCATCAGGAAGACAGGTTCCTACGAGCAGTACTTC
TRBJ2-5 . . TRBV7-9 CASSRNRAGQETQYF TGTGCCAGCAGCCGAAACAGAGCGGGCCAAGAGACCCAGTACTTC
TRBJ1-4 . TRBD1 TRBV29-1 CSVGTANEKLFF TGCAGCGTAGGGACAGCTAATGAAAAACTGTTTTTT
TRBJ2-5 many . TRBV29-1 CSVERDLPQETQYF TGCAGCGTTGAACGGGACTTACCTCAAGAGACCCAGTACTTC
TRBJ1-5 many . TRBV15 CATSRPSEGPQHF TGTGCCACCAGCAGACCCTCCGAGGGGCCCCAGCATTTT
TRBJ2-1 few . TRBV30 CAWRARPPGPEQFF TGTGCCTGGAGAGCAAGACCTCCGGGGCCAGAGCAGTTCTTC
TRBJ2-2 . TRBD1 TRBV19 CASSIARGTGVTGELFF TGTGCCAGTAGTATCGCCCGTGGGACAGGGGTAACCGGGGAGCTGTTTTTT
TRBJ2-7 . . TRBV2 CASSVTGSSFRYF TGTGCCAGCAGCGTCACAGGTTCCTCCTTTCGGTACTTC
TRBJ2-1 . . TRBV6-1 CATCDFSYNEQFF TGTGCCACCTGCGACTTCTCCTACAATGAGCAGTTCTTC
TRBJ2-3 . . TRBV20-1 CSARVFGTDTQYF TGCAGTGCTAGGGTTTTCGGCACAGATACGCAGTATTTT
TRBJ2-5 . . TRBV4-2 CASSQDSRQGVWKTQYF TGTGCCAGCAGCCAAGATAGTAGGCAGGGAGTATGGAAGACCCAGTACTTC
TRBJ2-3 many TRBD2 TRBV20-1 CSARRLAATDTQYF TGCAGTGCTAGACGGCTAGCGGCCACAGATACGCAGTATTTT
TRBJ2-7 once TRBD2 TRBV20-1 CCARALPTGTSGNEQYF TGCTGCGCTAGAGCCCTACCCACCGGGACTAGCGGGAACGAGCAGTACTTC
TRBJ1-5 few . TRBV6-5 CASSSSLGPNQPQHF TGTGCCAGCAGTTCCTCGCTCGGACCTAATCAGCCCCAGCATTTT
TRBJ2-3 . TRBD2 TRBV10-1 CASSYYPGQRGDTNGDTQYF TGCGCCAGCAGTTACTACCCGGGACAGCGGGGGGATACCAATGGAGATACGCAGTATTTT